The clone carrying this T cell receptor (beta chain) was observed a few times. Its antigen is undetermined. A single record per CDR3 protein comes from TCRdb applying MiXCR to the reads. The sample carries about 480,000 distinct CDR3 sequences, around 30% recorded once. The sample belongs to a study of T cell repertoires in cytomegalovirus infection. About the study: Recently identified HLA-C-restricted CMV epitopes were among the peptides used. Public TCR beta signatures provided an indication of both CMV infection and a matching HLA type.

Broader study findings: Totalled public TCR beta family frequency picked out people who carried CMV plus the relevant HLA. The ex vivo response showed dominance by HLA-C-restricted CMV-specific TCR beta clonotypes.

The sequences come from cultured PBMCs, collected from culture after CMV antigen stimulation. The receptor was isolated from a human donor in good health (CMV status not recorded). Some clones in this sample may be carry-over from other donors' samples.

The CDR3 nucleotides read TGTGCCAGCAGCCGCCCCGGTAATGGGGCCACCAAGAGACCCCAGTACTTC. This codes for CASSRPGNGATKRPQYF. The J gene is TRBJ2-5, the V gene TRBV7-2; D perhaps matches TRBD1 (5 bases). CDR1 is SGHTA and CDR2 is FQGNSA in the germline V gene. This CDR3 is built from 17 residues. The germline V and J ends were trimmed by 5 bases and 9 bases, with 28 bases remaining between them.